This T cell receptor (beta chain) was documented in a study of early T cells in non-severe SARS-CoV-2 infection. Study-level background: Chains from this unsorted whole-blood bulk RNA could not be paired. Study-level points and caveats: Private and CD4 specificities were missed by VDJdb matching, which favored anti-spike CD8 responses.

There are 15 residues in the CDR3. The V and J ends lost 3 bases and 7 bases, in that order; junction bases with no gene match: 9. In germline, CDR1 is DFQATT, CDR2 SNEGSKA (reference sequence). Notes on this clonotype: Its antigen is as yet unknown.

Unique molecular identifiers were attached to individual cDNA molecules. TCRdb re-called the 5' RACE reads with MiXCR, one entry per CDR3 protein. The sample includes about 77,000 distinct CDR3 sequences, 8.5% to 10% seen only once; the top ten take around 4.6%. The chain carries TRBV20-1 and TRBJ1-6; TRBD1 matches 7 bases. This receptor was taken from an adult who was a healthcare worker with PCR-confirmed SARS-CoV-2 infection or an uninfected control (not recorded which). Sequenced: whole blood. The CDR3 loop reads CSASQPGQSNSPLHF. CDR3 nucleotides: TGCAGTGCTAGTCAACCGGGACAGTCGAATTCACCCCTCCACTTT.